This TCR beta chain was documented in a study of blood T cell repertoires in COVID-19. As for the study in general: T cells, B-cell-depleted T cells, or PBMCs supplied cDNA or gDNA.

The germline V gene encodes CDR1 MNHEY and CDR2 SVGAGI. Trimming took off 8 bases at V and 1 base at J, with 9 bases between the two ends. The CDR3 is made up of 13 amino acids. Some clones are missing from TCRdb's copy, which holds only in-frame ones; the method was immunoSEQ multiplex PCR. Seen here are roughly 160,000 clones, around nine tenths observed once, and the top ten hold 2% to 3%. Material: peripheral blood. The TCR sequence derives from a woman aged 80 or older with COVID-19, enrolled during active disease. V and J are TRBV6-5 and TRBJ1-5; D gene uncertain. The CDR3 sequence: CASRRGSNQPQHF. The CDR3 coding sequence is TGTGCCAGCCGGCGGGGAAGCAATCAGCCCCAGCATTTT.